The rows below give T cell receptor beta chains drawn from one sample of a study of a mutant IDH1 vaccine in newly diagnosed glioma. Produced via immunoSEQ multiplex PCR; TCRdb's table is partial and in-frame only. The table has tens of thousands of clones, 84% seen once; the top ten hold approximately 4%. These TCRs are of unknown antigen specificity. This material consisted of PBMCs, taken from a glioma patient whose treatment included an IDH1 peptide vaccine. The receptors here all came from a woman between 18 and 30 years old with glioma. Both conserved end residues are part of each CDR3. A D gene is named only where the DNA matches it firmly. Not every row has a clone size; where given, it reads once, few, many or a size class.

cdr3_aa cdr3_nt v_call d_call clone_size j_call
CASSLGGTGNQPQHF TGTGCCAGCAGCTTGGGGGGGACAGGCAATCAGCCCCAGCATTTT TRBV5-4 TRBD1 . TRBJ1-5
CASSVGWDRNSPLHF TGTGCCAGCAGCGTAGGCTGGGACAGGAATTCACCCCTCCACTTT TRBV9 TRBD1 . TRBJ1-6
CASSPWTSGTYNEQFF TGTGCCAGCAGCCCCTGGACTAGCGGGACCTACAATGAGCAGTTCTTC TRBV6-4 TRBD2 . TRBJ2-1
CASSQRTSGQGYEQFF TGTGCCAGCAGCCAGAGGACTAGCGGGCAGGGGTATGAGCAGTTCTTC TRBV7-8 TRBD2 . TRBJ2-1
CASSYKPNGETQYF TGTGCCAGCAGCTATAAACCGAATGGGGAGACCCAGTACTTC TRBV6-5 . . TRBJ2-5
CASVDRADGYTF TGTGCCAGCGTTGACCGGGCGGATGGCTACACCTTC TRBV6-5 . . TRBJ1-2
CASSIEGLTEAFF TGTGCCAGTAGTATAGAAGGGCTAACTGAAGCTTTCTTT TRBV19 . few TRBJ1-1
CASSFGGTAYEQYF TGTGCCAGCAGCTTTGGGGGGACTGCTTACGAGCAGTACTTC TRBV11-3 . . TRBJ2-7
CASSWQGLRNEQFF TGCGCCAGCAGCTGGCAGGGACTCCGCAATGAGCAGTTCTTC TRBV5-1 . . TRBJ2-1
CASSPSQMSGTDTQYF TGTGCCAGCAGCCCTAGCCAAATGAGTGGCACAGATACGCAGTATTTT TRBV5-4 . . TRBJ2-3
CASSLMPGANTEAFF TGTGCCAGCAGTTTAATGCCGGGAGCGAACACTGAAGCTTTCTTT TRBV27 . . TRBJ1-1
CAGGLAGTDTQYF TGTGCCGGGGGACTAGCGGGCACAGATACGCAGTATTTT TRBV2 TRBD2 . TRBJ2-3
CASSLVTGSNTEAFF TGCGCCAGCAGCTTGGTGACAGGGTCGAACACTGAAGCTTTCTTT TRBV5-1 TRBD1 few TRBJ1-1
CASSHRGPTEAFF TGTGCCAGCTCTCACAGGGGGCCCACTGAAGCTTTCTTT TRBV18 TRBD1 . TRBJ1-1
CASSQERARNTGELFF TGTGCCAGCAGCCAAGAAAGGGCGCGGAACACCGGGGAGCTGTTTTTT TRBV14 . . TRBJ2-2
CASSPEGGGYGYTF TGTGCCAGCAGCCCAGAGGGAGGGGGCTACGGCTACACCTTC TRBV13 TRBD1 . TRBJ1-2
CATSRFQNYEQYF TGTGCCACCAGCAGGTTTCAGAACTACGAGCAGTACTTC TRBV15 . . TRBJ2-7
CASSQAQRVHNEQFF TGCGCCAGCAGCCAAGCGCAGAGGGTCCACAATGAGCAGTTCTTC TRBV4-1 . . TRBJ2-1
CASSSLQGETSYEQYF TGTGCCAGCAGCTCATTACAGGGGGAAACGTCCTACGAGCAGTACTTC TRBV11-2 TRBD1 . TRBJ2-7
CASSEAGRTLGYTF TGTGCCAGCAGTGAAGCGGGCAGGACTCTTGGCTACACCTTC TRBV6-1 . few TRBJ1-2
CASSSGQTVNTEAFF TGTGCCAGCAGCTCCGGACAGACGGTGAACACTGAAGCTTTCTTT TRBV7-6 . few TRBJ1-1
CASSSGTRGSEQYF TGTGCCAGCAGTTCCGGGACTAGGGGGAGCGAGCAGTACTTC TRBV2 TRBD2 . TRBJ2-7
CASSLFGASNQPQHF TGTGCCAGCAGTTTATTTGGGGCTAGCAATCAGCCCCAGCATTTT TRBV28 . . TRBJ1-5
CASSRQGLAGGSSYNEQFF TGTGCCAGCAGCCGACAGGGACTAGCGGGGGGGAGCTCCTACAATGAGCAGTTCTTC TRBV6-4 TRBD2 . TRBJ2-1
CASSVAAGEANTEAFF TGTGCCAGCAGCGTAGCGGCAGGGGAGGCGAACACTGAAGCTTTCTTT TRBV9 . few TRBJ1-1
CASSLDRAQPQHF TGTGCCAGCAGCTTGGACCGGGCTCAGCCCCAGCATTTT TRBV7-2 . . TRBJ1-5
CASSVASYNEQFF TGTGCCAGCAGCGTAGCCTCCTACAATGAGCAGTTCTTC TRBV9 . . TRBJ2-1
CASSPGIYSDVQYF TGTGCCAGCAGTCCGGGCATCTACTCTGATGTGCAGTACTTC TRBV6-5 . . TRBJ2-7
CASSPPRGRAEAFF TGTGCCAGCAGTCCCCCCAGGGGCAGAGCTGAAGCTTTCTTT TRBV6-1 . . TRBJ1-1
CASSTRLAGTTDTQYF TGTGCCAGCAGTACTAGACTAGCGGGAACCACAGATACGCAGTATTTT TRBV27 TRBD2 . TRBJ2-3
CASRGVNTEAFF TGCGCCAGCAGGGGGGTCAACACTGAAGCTTTCTTT TRBV5-1 . few TRBJ1-1
CASSLAPLAGGPSYEQYF TGCGCCAGCAGCTTGGCCCCCTTAGCAGGGGGCCCCTCCTACGAGCAGTACTTC TRBV5-1 TRBD1 . TRBJ2-7
CASSQQGGETQYF TGTGCCAGCAGCCAACAGGGTGGAGAGACCCAGTACTTC TRBV5-6 . few TRBJ2-5
CSVLDREESNQPQHF TGCAGCGTTCTCGACAGGGAGGAGTCCAATCAGCCCCAGCATTTT TRBV29-1 TRBD1 few TRBJ1-5
CASSLGQGAWGEQFF TGTGCCAGCAGCTTAGGGCAGGGGGCCTGGGGGGAGCAGTTCTTC TRBV7-9 TRBD1 . TRBJ2-1
CASSIAEGLDTEAFF TGTGCCAGTAGTATAGCGGAGGGATTGGACACTGAAGCTTTCTTT TRBV19 . few TRBJ1-1
CATSRDRFTEAFF TGTGCCACCAGCAGAGACAGATTCACTGAAGCTTTCTTT TRBV15 . . TRBJ1-1
CASSLRGDTEAFF TGTGCCAGTAGTCTCAGGGGGGACACTGAAGCTTTCTTT TRBV19 TRBD1 . TRBJ1-1
CAWRASRDRGIAYEQYF TGTGCCTGGAGGGCCTCCCGCGACAGGGGTATAGCCTACGAGCAGTACTTC TRBV30 TRBD1 . TRBJ2-7
CASSPDAGNTIYF TGCGCCAGCAGCCCGGACGCGGGAAACACCATATATTTT TRBV5-1 . . TRBJ1-3
CASSQDIILGGSYEQYF TGCGCCAGCAGCCAAGATATCATTCTGGGCGGCTCCTACGAGCAGTACTTC TRBV4-3 . . TRBJ2-7
CASSLAGRSDNSPLHF TGCGCCAGCAGCTTGGCCGGACGTAGCGATAATTCACCCCTCCACTTT TRBV5-1 . . TRBJ1-6
CASSPTGTTSYEQYF TGTGCCAGCAGCCCGACAGGGACCACCTCCTACGAGCAGTACTTC TRBV7-3 TRBD1 once TRBJ2-7
CASSQDSTGSNEKLFF TGCGCCAGCAGCCAAGACAGTACAGGGAGTAATGAAAAACTGTTTTTT TRBV4-1 . . TRBJ1-4
CASSVAGGLREKLFF TGTGCCAGCAGCGTAGCAGGGGGGCTTAGAGAAAAACTGTTTTTT TRBV9 TRBD1 few TRBJ1-4
CASSPPANQETQYF TGTGCCAGCTCACCACCCGCGAACCAAGAGACCCAGTACTTC TRBV18 . . TRBJ2-5